This TCR beta chain was identified in a study of chemoradiotherapy in HPV16-positive cancers. At the level of the study: Candidate HPV-specific T-cell clones and common TCR motifs came from functional assays in a couple of HPV16-positive patients.

Of note for this clone: Its target is unknown.

The table came from immunoSEQ multiplex PCR; TCRdb's copy has only in-frame clones and leaves some out. The data show approximately 8,500 clones, with around 67% seen just once and around 10% held by the top ten. Trimming pared 5 bases from V and 3 bases from J, leaving 17 bases between. The length of the CDR3 is 15 residues. Germline V gene sequence: CDR1 SGHAT, CDR2 FQNNGV. Study-wide points: Candidate HPV-specific clones and E7-related TCR motifs grew in tumor during treatment. Better recurrence-free survival went with HPV-responsive T-cell expansion in HPV16-positive patients.

Repeated repertoire sampling spanned the course of chemoradiotherapy. The specimen was collected from a patient who underwent chemoradiotherapy. The rearrangement links TRBV11-2 to TRBJ2-7; D is undetermined. This sequence originates from a human donor with HPV-associated anogenital cancer. The CDR3 bases are TGTGCCAGCAGCGGCATTAGTCCCCCCGGCTACGAGCAGTACTTC. Translating it yields CASSGISPPGYEQYF.